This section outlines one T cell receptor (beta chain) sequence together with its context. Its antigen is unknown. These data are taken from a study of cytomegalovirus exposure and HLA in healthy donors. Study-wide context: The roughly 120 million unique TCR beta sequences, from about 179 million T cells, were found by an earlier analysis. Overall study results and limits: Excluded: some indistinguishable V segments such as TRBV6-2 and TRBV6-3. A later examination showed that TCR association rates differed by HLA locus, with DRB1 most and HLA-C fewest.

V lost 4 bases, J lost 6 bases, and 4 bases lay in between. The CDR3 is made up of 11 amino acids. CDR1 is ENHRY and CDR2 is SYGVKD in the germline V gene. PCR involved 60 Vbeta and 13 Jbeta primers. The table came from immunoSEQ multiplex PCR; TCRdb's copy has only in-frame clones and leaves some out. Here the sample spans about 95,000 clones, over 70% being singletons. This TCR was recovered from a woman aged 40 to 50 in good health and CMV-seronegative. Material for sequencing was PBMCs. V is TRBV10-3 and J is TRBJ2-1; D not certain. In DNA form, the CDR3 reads TGTGCCATCAGTGGTCTCAATGAGCAGTTCTTC. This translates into CAISGLNEQFF.